This entry concerns a single T cell receptor (beta chain). The V end lost 1 base, the J end lost 6 bases, and 16 bases lay between the germline ends. This CDR3 has 15 residues. Looked up from germline, CDR1 is MNHNS and CDR2 is SASEGT. Unsorted samples, those not sorted, used some 100 million PBMCs for genomic DNA. Deep-level running was used for the assay. Only in-frame clones appear in the TCRdb table, and some are missing; sequencing was by immunoSEQ multiplex PCR. The repertoire holds some 500,000 clones, with 79% as singletons. This sample stems from a study of shared clonotypes between healthy human individuals.

This TCR was recovered from a woman between 40 and 50 years old in good health. Some clones in this sample may be carry-over from other donors' samples. This chain joins TRBV6-1 and TRBJ2-7; weak D call: TRBD2 (6 bases). Sequenced material: PBMCs. DNA for the CDR3: TGTGCCAGCAGTGAAGTGGCGGGATCGGGCGGCGAGCAGTACTTC. Amino acids: CASSEVAGSGGEQYF.